This TCR beta chain was recovered during a study of blood T cell repertoires in COVID-19. In the study overall: T cells, B-cell-depleted T cells, or PBMCs provided the cDNA or gDNA that served as material.

Ages ranged from about 18 to 90 years, with residence in about 23 US areas. Cohorts were determined from participant-reported clinical history. How the authors handled the data: Amplification with reference gene primers provided the estimates of nucleated cell counts. Method: immunoSEQ multiplex PCR; TCRdb's copy keeps in-frame clones and lacks some. V and J calls and clone size come straight from that table; D and trimming were deduced from the DNA. Of about 160,000 clones listed, about 80% are singletons. The material sequenced was PBMCs or T cells enriched from blood (not recorded which). The source of this sequence is a woman in her sixties or seventies who had recovered from COVID-19.

The CDR3 nucleotides read TGCGCCAGCGCGGGACTAGTGGCCGGGGAGCTGTTTTTT. As protein: CASAGLVAGELFF. The gene calls are TRBV10-1 and TRBJ2-2; the match to TRBD2 covers 8 bases. Germline V lookup: CDR1 WNHNN, CDR2 SYGVQD (reference sequence). CDR3 length: 13 residues. The V segment lost 8 bases and the J segment 6 bases; nucleotides outside the gene matches: 5.